These 4 T cell receptor beta chains were sequenced from one sample in a study of blood T cell repertoires in COVID-19. Repertoires were generated with immunoSEQ multiplex PCR, while TCRdb's copy carries only in-frame clones and drops some. The table records approximately 45,000 clones, approximately 86% of them present only once. The sample was peripheral blood. The receptors were gathered from a human donor in a cohort sampled during active COVID-19.

Written as DNA, the CDR3 is TGTGCCAGCTCACACGGACAGGGGGCTATAAGTGGCTACACCTTC. This codes for CASSHGQGAISGYTF. The chain employs TRBV18 and TRBJ1-2, with 11 bases identical to TRBD1. Trimming took 4 bases from V and 7 from J; bases not matched to a gene: 8. The length of the CDR3 is 15 residues. Germline V lookup: CDR1 KGHSH, CDR2 LQKENI.

This clone was seen just once. The chain employs TRBV18 and TRBJ1-4, with D uncertain. CDR1 KGHSH and CDR2 LQKENI come from the germline V gene. This CDR3 has 15 amino acids. V shed 2 bases and J shed 7 bases, with 14 bases lying between them. The CDR3 nucleotides read TGTGCCAGCTCACCAACGACGAGCGAAAGTGAAAAACTGTTTTTT. Translated: CASSPTTSESEKLFF. The full variable domain, with the rest looked up from reference TRBV18 and TRBJ1-4, is NAGVMQNPRHLVRRRGQEARLRCSPMKGHSHVYWYRQLPEEGLKFMVYLQKENIIDESGMPKERFSAEFPKEGPSILRIQQVVRGDSAAYFCASSPTTSESEKLFFGSGTQLSVL.

In its sample, this clone was seen a few times. The rearrangement joins TRBV2 to TRBJ1-5, with TRBD1 matching 10 bases. V lost 4 bases and J lost 4; bases outside the gene matches: 4. The CDR3 is made up of 15 amino acids. Looked up from germline, CDR1 is SNHLY and CDR2 is FYNNEI. In DNA form, the CDR3 reads TGTGCCAGCAGTGGACGGACAGGGGGGAATCAGCCCCAGCATTTT. Protein product: CASSGRTGGNQPQHF.

The V gene is TRBV18, the J gene TRBJ2-5; a weak D match, TRBD2 (6 bases). This CDR3 has 15 amino acids. Germline assignment: CDR1 KGHSH and CDR2 LQKENI. Between the trimmed V and J ends, which lost 0 bases and 6 bases, there was a span of 14 bases. The chain's CDR3 is CASSPPGGSKKTQYF. Written as DNA, the CDR3 is TGTGCCAGCTCACCACCCGGGGGTTCAAAAAAGACCCAGTACTTC. Variable domain in full (rest from reference TRBV18 and TRBJ2-5): NAGVMQNPRHLVRRRGQEARLRCSPMKGHSHVYWYRQLPEEGLKFMVYLQKENIIDESGMPKERFSAEFPKEGPSILRIQQVVRGDSAAYFCASSPPGGSKKTQYFGPGTRLLVL.